These 9 T cell receptor beta chains came from one sample sequenced in a study of blood T cell repertoires in COVID-19. Generated by immunoSEQ multiplex PCR, the TCRdb table keeps only in-frame clones and is missing some. This table holds a few hundred thousand clones, around 86% found once. Sample: peripheral blood. These receptors came from a woman aged 50 to 65 with acute or convalescent COVID-19.

This chain connects TRBV28 to TRBJ2-1; no definite D call. The CDR3 contains 13 residues. Trimming cost V 2 bases and J 7 bases, with 9 bases left between them. Germline CDR1 is MDHEN and CDR2 is SYDVKM. The CDR3: CASSLGVQNEQFF. In nucleotides, the CDR3 is TGTGCCAGCAGTTTAGGAGTTCAGAATGAGCAGTTCTTC.

The V and J genes are TRBV30 and TRBJ2-7; 7 bases line up with TRBD1. V dropped 5 bases and J dropped 1; count of bases not matched to a gene: 8. The V gene's germline CDR1 is GTSNPN and CDR2 SVGIG (reference sequence). This CDR3 is built from 14 residues. DNA of the CDR3: TGTGCCTGGGAAACCTTGACAGGGTCCTACGAGCAGTACTTC. Translating gives CAWETLTGSYEQYF.

The table lists this clone with a few counts. The genes are TRBV25-1 and TRBJ2-2; D remains unclear. V was shortened by 6 bases and J by 7 bases, with 12 bases between the two germline ends. The CDR3 spans 13 residues. Germline lookup yields CDR1 MGHDK and CDR2 SYGVNS. CDR3 residues: CASRSFRVGELFF. The CDR3 coding sequence is TGTGCCAGCAGGTCCTTTCGGGTCGGGGAGCTGTTTTTT.

The chain joins TRBV19 to TRBJ2-1; 10 bases match TRBD1. This CDR3 is 14 amino acids long. V lost 5 bases to trimming and J lost 10 bases; unmatched junction nucleotides: 8. The germline CDR1 and CDR2 sequences are LNHDA and SQIVND (reference sequence). CDR3 DNA: TGTGCCAGTAGTTGGGGACAGGGGTCGTACGAGCAGTTCTTC. Translated, it gives CASSWGQGSYEQFF.

V gene TRBV25-1 combines with J gene TRBJ2-7, with 7 bases lining up with TRBD2. The CDR3 has 14 amino acids. V was pared by 3 bases and J by 5 bases, with 7 bases of the junction left unmatched. Germline loops: CDR1 MGHDK, CDR2 SYGVNS. As DNA, the CDR3 is TGTGCCAGCAGTGATTACAGCGGGAAAAACGAGCAGTACTTC. As protein: CASSDYSGKNEQYF.

The V and J genes are TRBV6-5 and TRBJ2-7, with D possibly being TRBD1 (5 bases). This CDR3 contains 13 residues. Germline values: CDR1 MNHEY, CDR2 SVGAGI. V was trimmed by 5 bases and J by 4 bases, leaving 12 bases between them. DNA of the CDR3: TGTGCCAGCAGTCTAACAGGAGCATACGAGCAGTACTTC. Its protein product is CASSLTGAYEQYF.

This chain links TRBV6-1 with TRBJ1-5; the D gene is possibly TRBD1 (5 bases). The V gene lost 2 bases and the J gene lost 4 bases, with 9 bases spanning the gap. Germline-derived CDR1 and CDR2 are MNHNS and SASEGT. CDR3 length: 14 residues. This CDR3 is CASSEQGGNQPQHF. The CDR3 DNA follows: TGTGCCAGCAGTGAACAGGGTGGGAATCAGCCCCAGCATTTT.

The J gene is TRBJ2-1, the V gene TRBV5-4, with a possible D match to TRBD2 (6 bases). The CDR3 totals 13 residues. Trimming stripped 4 bases from V and 9 bases from J, with 14 bases between. Germline-derived CDR1 and CDR2 are SGHNT and YYREEE (reference sequence). As DNA, the CDR3 is TGTGCCAGCAGCGGCGGGACTTCGGGTGAGCAGTTCTTC. Its translation is CASSGGTSGEQFF.

The sample holds a few counts of this clone. This rearrangement joins TRBV2 to TRBJ1-6; D is perhaps TRBD1 (5 bases). Germline CDR1 SNHLY, CDR2 FYNNEI. Deletions cut 6 bases from V and 8 bases from J, with 17 bases between. The CDR3 runs to 15 residues. The CDR3 nucleotides read TGTGCCAGCAGCCAGCGACAGTCTATGGATTCACCCCTCCACTTT. Translation: CASSQRQSMDSPLHF.